Listed below are T cell receptor beta chains from one sample, sequenced in a study of T cells in Graves' hyperthyroidism and ophthalmopathy. Each CDR3 protein is one row after TCRdb ran MiXCR on the multiplex PCR reads. The sample consists of 500,000 to 600,000 distinct CDR3 sequences, about 43% of them appearing once. The sequencing input was peripheral blood or thyroid tissue (not recorded which). These receptors all come from an adult woman with Graves' disease, either hyperthyroidism or ophthalmopathy (not recorded which). Both conserved end residues are part of each CDR3. A D gene is named only where the DNA matches it firmly. Clone size is given for some rows only: seen once, a few or many times, or a class if the clone is expanded.

DNA	CDR3	D	V	J	size
TGTGCCAGCAGTGAAGCCCCGTATCAGCCCCAGCATTTT	CASSEAPYQPQHF	NA	TRBV6-1	TRBJ1-5	NA
TGTGCCATCAGTGAAGGGCAGGGGGCGGAGACCCAGCATTTT	CAISEGQGAETQHF	TRBD1	TRBV10-3	TRBJ1-5	NA
TGTGCCAGCAGTACCAGGGGGGTCTACGAGCAGTACTTC	CASSTRGVYEQYF	NA	TRBV2	TRBJ2-7	NA
TGTGCCAGCAGCATAGCGGGAGGGCCGGAAAAGCAGTACTTC	CASSIAGGPEKQYF	TRBD2	TRBV6-1	TRBJ2-7	NA
TGTGCCACCGGGAACGGGGGTATGACTGGAAACACCATATATTTT	CATGNGGMTGNTIYF	NA	TRBV15	TRBJ1-3	NA
TGTGCCAGCAGTTTGTTCAGGGAAGATGGCTACACCTTC	CASSLFREDGYTF	NA	TRBV12-3/TRBV12-4	TRBJ1-2	NA
TGTGCCAGCGGCCTTACAGTAAACACCGGGGAGCTGTTTTTT	CASGLTVNTGELFF	NA	TRBV7-9	TRBJ2-2	many
TGTGCCAGCGATGGGGGTTCACCCCTCCACTTT	CASDGGSPLHF	NA	TRBV2	TRBJ1-6	once
TGCGCCAGCAGCTTACGGGACAGCTCCTACAGGCAGTACTTC	CASSLRDSSYRQYF	TRBD1	TRBV5-1	TRBJ2-7	NA
TGTGCCAGCAGTTACGGAGGGATCTATCAGCCCCAGCATTTT	CASSYGGIYQPQHF	NA	TRBV6-2/TRBV6-3	TRBJ1-5	many
TGTGCCAGCGCAACCGCGGGGGGTATTCCCCAAGAGACCCAGTACTTC	CASATAGGIPQETQYF	TRBD2	TRBV11-2	TRBJ2-5	NA
TGTGCCATCGGAGAATCAGGGAGTCAGCCCCAGTACTTC	CAIGESGSQPQYF	NA	TRBV10-3	TRBJ2-5	few
TGCAGTGCTAGGGACGGGGGGAACTACGAGCAGTACTTC	CSARDGGNYEQYF	TRBD2	TRBV20-1	TRBJ2-7	NA
TGCTGTGCTCCCCCAAAGGCTAATGAAAAACTGTTTTTT	CCAPPKANEKLFF	NA	TRBV20-1	TRBJ1-4	NA
TGTGCCAGCAGCCAAGGTCCAGGCTCAGGGGCCAACGTCCTGACTTTC	CASSQGPGSGANVLTF	NA	TRBV14	TRBJ2-6	NA
TGCAGCGTTATATACAGGGGGCTCTACGAGCAGTACTTC	CSVIYRGLYEQYF	TRBD1	TRBV29-1	TRBJ2-7	NA
TGTGCCAGCAGCTTAGGTCGACTAGCGGTAGGCGAGCAGTACTTC	CASSLGRLAVGEQYF	TRBD2	TRBV7-8	TRBJ2-7	many
TGTGCCAGCAGCTTATCTCGCGAGACCCAGTACTTC	CASSLSRETQYF	NA	TRBV7-9	TRBJ2-5	many
TGTGCCAGCGGACAGGGGGCTCCCGGGGAGCTGTTTTTT	CASGQGAPGELFF	TRBD1	TRBV6-1	TRBJ2-2	NA
NA	CASSLFLWGPVQEAF	NA	TRBV7-2	TRBJ2-6	NA
TGTGCCAGCCAAATGCGAGGGACCGGGGAGCTGTTTTTT	CASQMRGTGELFF	NA	TRBV19	TRBJ2-2	many
TGCAGTGCTAGTGGGGGGGGGGACTTGCAGACCCAGTACTTC	CSASGGGDLQTQYF	TRBD2	TRBV20-1	TRBJ2-5	NA
TGCGCCAGCAGCCCGGCCTACGTTACTAATGAAAAACTGTTTTTT	CASSPAYVTNEKLFF	NA	TRBV5-1	TRBJ1-4	NA
TGTGCCAGCAGCTCGAGACCTGGTCTTCATGGCTACACCTTC	CASSSRPGLHGYTF	NA	TRBV7-8	TRBJ1-2	many
TGTGCCATCAGGGATCAGGGGGCGAGTCTCTCTGGGGCCAACGTCCTGACTTTC	CAIRDQGASLSGANVLTF	TRBD1	TRBV10-3	TRBJ2-6	NA
TGCGCCAGCAGCTTGGAAGGAGGCGCTAACTATGGCTACACCTTC	CASSLEGGANYGYTF	NA	TRBV5-1	TRBJ1-2	NA
TGTGCCAGTAGTATCAAGATAGCGAGCGAGCAGTACTTC	CASSIKIASEQYF	NA	TRBV19	TRBJ2-7	NA
TGTGCCAGCAGTGGGGTCGCGTTCGGGACCCAGTACTTC	CASSGVAFGTQYF	NA	TRBV2	TRBJ2-5	NA
TGCGCCAGCAGCTCCCGCGGGCCTGTGTACGAGCAGTACTTC	CASSSRGPVYEQYF	NA	TRBV5-1	TRBJ2-7	many
TGCAGTGCTAGTCCTCTCACGGGGGGGGGCGAGACCCAGTACTTC	CSASPLTGGGETQYF	TRBD2	TRBV20-1	TRBJ2-5	NA
TGTGCCAGCAGCCGTAGGGGCAAGACCTTGCCCCCTTTT	CASSRRGKTLPPF	NA	TRBV7-9	TRBJ1-3	NA
TGTGCCATCAGTCCCACTAGCGGGAGTTACGAGCAGTACTTC	CAISPTSGSYEQYF	TRBD2	TRBV10-3	TRBJ2-7	many
TGTGCCAGCAGAACTTTTTCCGGGACTGGGAATCAGCCCCAGCATTTT	CASRTFSGTGNQPQHF	NA	TRBV6-6	TRBJ1-5	few
TGTGCCAGCAGTTACGGGCCTGGATCCTACGAGCAGTACTTC	CASSYGPGSYEQYF	NA	TRBV6-5	TRBJ2-7	NA
TGCGCCAGCAGCCTAAGGGAGGCCGAAGAGACCCAGTACTTC	CASSLREAEETQYF	NA	TRBV4-1	TRBJ2-5	many
TGTGCCAGTAGTATAACCGGGACGGCCGGGCAGCCCCAGCATTTT	CASSITGTAGQPQHF	NA	TRBV19	TRBJ1-5	NA
TGTGCCAGCAGCCAAAGGCTAGGGAACACTGAAGCTTTCTTT	CASSQRLGNTEAFF	NA	TRBV7-9	TRBJ1-1	NA
TGTGCCAGCAGCACGCGCCAAGGCTACACCTTC	CASSTRQGYTF	NA	TRBV9	TRBJ1-2	NA
TGTGCCAGCAGCTTAGCAGGCGGGATCAGCTACGAGCAGTACTTC	CASSLAGGISYEQYF	NA	TRBV7-8	TRBJ2-7	NA
TGCAGTGCTAGAGACCCCTTCAGGGAATCCGGAAACACCATATATTTT	CSARDPFRESGNTIYF	NA	TRBV20-1	TRBJ1-3	NA
TGTGCCAGCAGCCAAGGGGGTGGCAGCAACACCGGGGAGCTGTTTTTT	CASSQGGGSNTGELFF	NA	TRBV3-1	TRBJ2-2	NA
TGTGCAGCCCGGTCACCCCTCCACTTT	CAARSPLHF	NA	TRBV27	TRBJ1-6	NA
TGTGCCAGCAGCCTCAGGCTAGAGACCCAGTACTTC	CASSLRLETQYF	NA	TRBV3-1	TRBJ2-5	many
TGTGCCAGCAGTGTCGACAGGGTGGGGGGCGACTATGGCTACACCTTC	CASSVDRVGGDYGYTF	TRBD1	TRBV2	TRBJ1-2	NA
TGTGCCAGCAGATCCCAGGGACTAGCGGGAGTTGCTGCCGAGGAGCTGTTTTTT	CASRSQGLAGVAAEELFF	TRBD2	TRBV7-9	TRBJ2-2	NA
TGCGCCAGCAGCTTGGCTGGACACCTTCGGGGGGAGACCCAGTACTTC	CASSLAGHLRGETQYF	NA	TRBV5-1	TRBJ2-5	NA
TGTGCCAGCAGGGGGGGATTAGTGATGTTTTTT	CASRGGLVMFF	NA	TRBV2	TRBJ2-2	once
TGTGCCACCAGCAGGGGAGGGGGCACATATAATTCACCCCTCCACTTT	CATSRGGGTYNSPLHF	TRBD1	TRBV15	TRBJ1-6	many
TGTGCCAGCAGCCCCCTAGGGTTCAATCAGCCCCAGCATTTT	CASSPLGFNQPQHF	NA	TRBV7-8	TRBJ1-5	many